Listed below are T cell receptor beta chains from one sample, sequenced in a study of blood T cell repertoires in COVID-19. This table comes from immunoSEQ multiplex PCR, and its TCRdb copy is limited to in-frame clones, with some not included. The sample lists a few hundred thousand clones; about 88% were seen once. The source material was PBMCs or T cells enriched from blood (not recorded which). The origin of the receptors is a woman aged 18-35 years who had recovered from COVID-19. CDR3s include the opening cysteine and the closing phenylalanine or tryptophan. The order of the fields is V gene, J gene, clone size, D gene, CDR3 protein, CDR3 DNA. D genes are given only for firm matches. Clone size, where shown, is once, few, many, or a class for clones that have expanded.

v_gene: TRBV7-9
j_gene: TRBJ2-1
abundance: -
d_gene: TRBD2
CDR3aa: CASSLTSRNEQFF
CDR3nt: TGTGCCAGCAGCTTGACTAGCCGGAATGAGCAGTTCTTC

v_gene: TRBV14
j_gene: TRBJ2-7
abundance: -
d_gene: -
CDR3aa: CASSRGLHTYEQYF
CDR3nt: TGTGCCAGCAGCAGGGGTCTACACACCTACGAGCAGTACTTC

v_gene: TRBV6-5
j_gene: TRBJ2-2
abundance: -
d_gene: -
CDR3aa: CASSYSGAWTGELFF
CDR3nt: TGTGCCAGCAGTTACTCTGGGGCCTGGACCGGGGAGCTGTTTTTT

v_gene: TRBV2
j_gene: TRBJ2-7
abundance: -
d_gene: TRBD1
CDR3aa: CASSHGDRGLYEQYF
CDR3nt: TGTGCCAGCAGCCATGGGGACAGGGGACTCTACGAGCAGTACTTC

v_gene: TRBV20-1
j_gene: TRBJ1-1
abundance: once
d_gene: -
CDR3aa: CSGELFPEAFF
CDR3nt: TGCAGTGGGGAGCTGTTCCCTGAAGCTTTCTTT

v_gene: TRBV6-5
j_gene: TRBJ1-1
abundance: -
d_gene: -
CDR3aa: CASSYAVMNTEAFF
CDR3nt: TGTGCCAGCAGTTACGCGGTCATGAACACTGAAGCTTTCTTT

v_gene: TRBV7-9
j_gene: TRBJ1-2
abundance: -
d_gene: TRBD1
CDR3aa: CASSFETGDFGYGYTF
CDR3nt: TGTGCCAGCAGCTTTGAAACAGGGGACTTTGGCTATGGCTACACCTTC

v_gene: TRBV6-2/TRBV6-3
j_gene: TRBJ2-5
abundance: -
d_gene: TRBD1
CDR3aa: CASSWDRGETQYF
CDR3nt: TGTGCCAGCAGTTGGGACAGGGGAGAGACCCAGTACTTC

v_gene: TRBV5-6
j_gene: TRBJ1-6
abundance: -
d_gene: TRBD1
CDR3aa: CASSFTGTGESPLHF
CDR3nt: TGTGCCAGCAGCTTTACCGGGACAGGGGAGTCACCCCTCCACTTT

v_gene: TRBV10-3
j_gene: TRBJ2-5
abundance: -
d_gene: -
CDR3aa: CAISVTGRETQYF
CDR3nt: TGTGCCATCAGTGTTACAGGGAGAGAGACCCAGTACTTC

v_gene: TRBV9
j_gene: TRBJ1-1
abundance: -
d_gene: -
CDR3aa: CASSVGGMNTEAFF
CDR3nt: TGTGCCAGCAGCGTAGGAGGGATGAACACTGAAGCTTTCTTT

v_gene: TRBV6-5
j_gene: TRBJ1-1
abundance: -
d_gene: -
CDR3aa: CASRILQGSNTEAFF
CDR3nt: TGTGCCAGCAGGATACTACAGGGATCGAACACTGAAGCTTTCTTT

v_gene: TRBV5-1
j_gene: TRBJ1-4
abundance: -
d_gene: -
CDR3aa: CASSSTGLGEKLFF
CDR3nt: TGCGCCAGCAGCAGTACAGGGCTCGGCGAAAAACTGTTTTTT

v_gene: TRBV9
j_gene: TRBJ1-1
abundance: -
d_gene: -
CDR3aa: CASSVVGGPEAFF
CDR3nt: TGTGCCAGCAGCGTAGTCGGCGGGCCTGAAGCTTTCTTT

v_gene: TRBV5-1
j_gene: TRBJ1-6
abundance: -
d_gene: -
CDR3aa: CASSLPGGDNSPLHF
CDR3nt: TGCGCCAGCAGCTTGCCCGGGGGGGATAATTCACCCCTCCACTTT

v_gene: TRBV5-6
j_gene: TRBJ2-4
abundance: -
d_gene: TRBD1
CDR3aa: CASSLIGTGLKNIQYF
CDR3nt: TGTGCCAGCAGCTTGATAGGGACAGGCCTCAAAAACATTCAGTACTTC

v_gene: TRBV19
j_gene: TRBJ1-4
abundance: -
d_gene: TRBD1
CDR3aa: CASSVRPLRDSNEKLFF
CDR3nt: TGTGCCAGTAGTGTCAGACCACTCCGGGACAGTAATGAAAAACTGTTTTTT

v_gene: TRBV5-6
j_gene: TRBJ1-4
abundance: -
d_gene: TRBD1
CDR3aa: CASSLDRGTNEKLFF
CDR3nt: TGTGCCAGCAGCTTGGACAGGGGAACTAATGAAAAACTGTTTTTT

v_gene: TRBV1
j_gene: TRBJ1-1
abundance: -
d_gene: -
CDR3aa: CTSSQEGQGRTEAFF
CDR3nt: TGCACCAGCAGCCAAGAGGGACAGGGGCGGACTGAAGCTTTCTTT

v_gene: TRBV30
j_gene: TRBJ2-3
abundance: -
d_gene: -
CDR3aa: CAWSDQFTQYF
CDR3nt: TGTGCCTGGAGTGATCAGTTTACGCAGTATTTT

v_gene: TRBV12-5
j_gene: TRBJ1-2
abundance: -
d_gene: -
CDR3aa: CASGLVQASNYGYTF
CDR3nt: TGTGCTAGTGGTTTGGTACAGGCCTCTAACTATGGCTACACCTTC

v_gene: TRBV6-2/TRBV6-3
j_gene: TRBJ1-1
abundance: -
d_gene: TRBD1
CDR3aa: CASSGQGATEAFF
CDR3nt: TGTGCCAGCAGCGGACAGGGGGCAACTGAAGCTTTCTTT

v_gene: TRBV27
j_gene: TRBJ1-5
abundance: -
d_gene: -
CDR3aa: CASSLGGINQPQHF
CDR3nt: TGTGCCAGCAGTTTAGGTGGCATAAATCAGCCCCAGCATTTT

v_gene: TRBV30
j_gene: TRBJ2-6
abundance: once
d_gene: -
CDR3aa: CAWSGSGANVLTF
CDR3nt: TGTGCCTGGAGTGGTAGTGGGGCCAACGTCCTGACTTTC

v_gene: TRBV10-3
j_gene: TRBJ1-5
abundance: once
d_gene: -
CDR3aa: CAISEYGVNQPQHF
CDR3nt: TGTGCCATCAGTGAGTACGGGGTGAATCAGCCCCAGCATTTT

v_gene: TRBV4-2
j_gene: TRBJ1-1
abundance: -
d_gene: -
CDR3aa: CASSQVLITNTEAFF
CDR3nt: TGTGCCAGCAGCCAAGTACTTATCACGAACACTGAAGCTTTCTTT

v_gene: TRBV6-1
j_gene: TRBJ2-7
abundance: -
d_gene: -
CDR3aa: CASSEVTEGEQYF
CDR3nt: TGTGCCAGCAGTGAAGTAACCGAGGGCGAGCAGTACTTC